What follows describes a single TCR beta chain. The entry originates in a study of T cell changes during pregnancy in multiple sclerosis. CDR1 is MDHEN and CDR2 is SYDVKM in the germline V gene. The CDR3 is 13 amino acids. V was clipped by 8 bases and J by 7 bases, with 15 bases between them. This table comes from immunoSEQ multiplex PCR, and its TCRdb copy is limited to in-frame clones, with some not included. The sample includes 75,000 to 90,000 clones, 91% seen only once; the top ten take approximately 3.3%. The origin of this receptor is a female donor in good health, serving as a control in a pregnancy study. Some clones in this sample may be carry-over from other donors' samples. V usage is TRBV28 and J usage is TRBJ1-5; tentative D call: TRBD1 (5 bases). The sample consisted of PBMCs, taken in the first trimester of pregnancy. The CDR3 DNA reads as TGTGCCAGCGGAGACAGTTCCTGGCAGCCCCAGCATTTT. It specifies CASGDSSWQPQHF. Based on the CDR3 plus reference TRBV28 and TRBJ1-5, the full variable domain is DVKVTQSSRYLVKRTGEKVFLECVQDMDHENMFWYRQDPGLGLRLIYFSYDVKMKEKGDIPEGYSVSREKKERFSLILESASTNQTSMYLCASGDSSWQPQHFGDGTRLSIL.